Detailed here is one T cell receptor beta chain. Its antigen remains unknown. The sample belongs to a study of T cell responses to AZD1222 COVID-19 vaccine. Study-wide findings and caveats: Nearly half of unique spike-specific TCRs reportedly avoided B.1.351 and B.1.1.7 mutated regions.

Per germline, CDR1 SGDLS and CDR2 YYNGEE. The V segment lost 0 bases and the J segment 9 bases; nucleotides outside the gene matches: 6. The CDR3 is 14 amino acids. The assay was immunoSEQ multiplex PCR, and TCRdb's table has in-frame clones only and misses some. The sample consists of about 72,000 clones, more than 75% of them appearing once. This specimen consisted of peripheral blood, obtained on day 0 of AZD1222 vaccination. The chain recombines TRBV9 with TRBJ1-3; 7 bases line up with TRBD1. The clonotype comes from an adult in good health. This chain's CDR3 is CASSVDDRVTTIYF. In DNA form, the CDR3 reads TGTGCCAGCAGCGTAGACGACAGGGTCACCACCATATATTTT.